This TCR beta chain was observed in a study of T cell clonality in common variable immunodeficiency (dated by TCRdb to between 2015 and 2016). Broader findings and caveats from the paper: TCRbeta clonality was higher in CVID subjects than in healthy controls (t-test p = 0.018), and the increase was most characteristic of about a third of subjects. It was noted by the authors that sequencing of the repertoires of T cell subpopulations would be needed to clarify the cause of the increased clonality in CVID. CVID TCRbeta sequences reportedly showed fewer deletions and N-nucleotide insertions and lacked highly modified clones with 13 or more V deletions. Despite equal DNA input, controls averaged about 81,820 unique sequences per sample versus about 31,547 in CVID samples. Correlations between repertoire features and clinical complications were limited by patient heterogeneity within the CVID cohort. Fewer TCRbeta clones were shared among CVID subjects than among healthy controls (p < 0.0001).

Standard criteria were used to diagnose CVID, namely serum IgG, IgA and/or IgM reduced below the normal range together with specific antibody deficiency. There were 45 or so subjects in the CVID group (roughly 30 male and around 15 female), ranging in age from roughly 9 to 65 years, with a mean age of roughly 39. Both CVID patients and healthy controls were predominantly of Caucasian heritage. All CVID subjects had received replacement immunoglobulin therapy for at least one year at the time of study participation. No CVID subject was ill or taking immunomodulatory or immunosuppressive medication when blood was collected. Heparinized peripheral whole blood samples of about 5 to 9 ml were collected from each donor. TCRbeta CDR3 repertoires were sequenced from genomic DNA of adults with common variable immune deficiency (CVID) and healthy adult controls. Diluted blood was density-centrifuged over Hypaque 1077 or Ficoll-Paque to isolate peripheral blood mononuclear cells. Unsorted mononuclear cells served as the source of genomic DNA, which was extracted either by Qiagen column purification or by a centrifugation-based method.

Comments on this clone: Its antigen remains unidentified. The read ends 3 residues early relative to the CDR3; the germline J gene fills the gap.

For sequencing input, CVID and control samples contributed equivalent amounts of genomic DNA. For every sample, a 60 bp segment covering the rearranged TCRbeta CDR3 region was amplified and then sequenced. The immunoSEQ assay, a bias-corrected multiplex PCR with high-throughput sequencing, was employed for TCRbeta amplification. For the original study's pipeline: Every unique nucleotide sequence counted as a clone and was annotated with V, D and J genes, copy number and frequency. Sequences were labeled productive if in frame, and non-productive if out of frame or containing stop codons. As previously described, Shannon's entropy was used to calculate clonality. The predicted amino acid sequences of productive clones were used to derive the mean CDR3 Kyte-Doolittle hydropathy. Scaled V gene usage was hierarchically clustered using Manhattan distance and complete linkage with the R hclust function. To assess clone sharing by CDR3 amino acid sequence, 12 repertoires per group were resampled over 100 rounds. The repertoires were searched for approximately 73 published EBV-specific and 200 to 300 published CMV-specific TCRbeta sequences. A couple of CVID samples that yielded fewer than 10,000 sequences were excluded from the analysis, so approximately 38 CVID repertoires were retained. TCRdb's version of the immuneACCESS table is confined to in-frame rearrangements and falls short of the full clone set. An unresolved V gene accounts for under half of the shortfall where checked; the remainder is of unknown origin. The V and J calls and clone size come from that table; D and trimming were worked out from the DNA. This sample is represented by more than 25,000 clones, with no singletons among them. The ten largest account for approximately 4% of the sample.

From its cysteine to its phenylalanine, the CDR3 spans 15 amino acids. The DNA shown is the part of the CDR3 that was read: 36 bases, in frame from base 1. Sequences SEHNR (CDR1) and FQNEAQ (CDR2) are obtained from the germline V gene (reference sequence). The germline V end is reduced by 4 bases and the J end by 5 bases; junction bases left unmatched: 10. This chain is built from TRBV7-9 and TRBJ2-7; 8 central bases correspond to TRBD2. The sequenced material came from peripheral blood mononuclear cells. The receptor was isolated from a human donor with common variable immunodeficiency. This receptor has the CDR3 CASSSPGGRRHEQYF. The sequenced CDR3 bases are TGTGCCAGCAGCTCGCCCGGCGGGAGGAGGCACGAG.